This section outlines one TCR beta chain sequence together with its context. No cognate antigen has been identified for it. Qualities for individual bases were not recorded, and no much larger clone is one base off. The collaborating institutions used their own protocols to collect whole blood in K2EDTA tubes. For TCRbeta analysis, collaborators shipped samples in one of three forms: frozen whole blood, isolated PBMCs, or DNA extracted from either of those sample types. The CDR3 runs 11 amino acids, cysteine and phenylalanine included. Left in the record is the CDR3 DNA by itself, 33 bases read in frame from the first base. V is pared back by 5 bases and J by 3 bases, with 4 bases lying between the germline termini. The germline V gene provides CDR1 MNHEY and CDR2 SVGAGI. These data come from a study of blood T cell repertoires in COVID-19 (dated by TCRdb to the early 2020s). In the study overall: Samples covering the acute and convalescent phases of COVID-19 were provided by collaborators in the United States, Italy and Spain. The prospective study material was composed of cDNA or gDNA derived from T cells, B-cell-depleted T cells, or PBMCs. The dataset comprised deeply sampled blood TCRbeta repertoires from subjects exposed to, actively infected with, or recovered from COVID-19. The repertoires were released in a freely available public database meant as a resource for research on the immune response to SARS-CoV-2. The samples were drawn from two sources: the first 160 participants of the ongoing ImmuneRACE study, and 1,254 subjects contributed by 6 global collaborators. A de-identified subject ID, COVID-19 status, age in years and sex were almost always included in the sample metadata. HLA class I and class II types, where available, came from metadata supplied by the sample provider rather than from assay-based typing.

Points the paper makes about the study in general: The quantity of clinical and demographic metadata differed by source and by participant and was supplied without curation.

TCRbeta CDR3 regions were amplified from genomic DNA using the immunoSEQ Assay, a bias-controlled multiplex PCR. The study's own analysis went as follows. Nucleated cell counts per sample were estimated from amplification of reference gene primers within the assay. To quantify the absolute abundance of each unique TCRbeta CDR3 rearrangement, sequence reads were collapsed and filtered. For each sample, productive Simpson clonality was calculated by taking the square root of Simpson's diversity index across productive rearrangements. TCRdb obtained this table from immuneACCESS and retained in-frame rearrangements with V and J assigned. These tables miss some clones; where compared with another copy, unresolved V genes account for less than half of the shortfall, and the remainder is unexplained. D and trimming come from the DNA, and the V and J calls and clone size come from that table. Here the sample has around 20,000 clones; about 73% occur a single time. The top ten hold about 20% of the sample.

This clonotype was obtained from a human donor in a cohort sampled during active or convalescent COVID-19. Specimen: peripheral blood. The chain joins TRBV6-5 to TRBJ2-5, with no D gene named confidently. The DNA sequence reads TGTGCCAGCAGTCCTAAAGAGACCCAGTACTTC. Translated, this gives CASSPKETQYF.